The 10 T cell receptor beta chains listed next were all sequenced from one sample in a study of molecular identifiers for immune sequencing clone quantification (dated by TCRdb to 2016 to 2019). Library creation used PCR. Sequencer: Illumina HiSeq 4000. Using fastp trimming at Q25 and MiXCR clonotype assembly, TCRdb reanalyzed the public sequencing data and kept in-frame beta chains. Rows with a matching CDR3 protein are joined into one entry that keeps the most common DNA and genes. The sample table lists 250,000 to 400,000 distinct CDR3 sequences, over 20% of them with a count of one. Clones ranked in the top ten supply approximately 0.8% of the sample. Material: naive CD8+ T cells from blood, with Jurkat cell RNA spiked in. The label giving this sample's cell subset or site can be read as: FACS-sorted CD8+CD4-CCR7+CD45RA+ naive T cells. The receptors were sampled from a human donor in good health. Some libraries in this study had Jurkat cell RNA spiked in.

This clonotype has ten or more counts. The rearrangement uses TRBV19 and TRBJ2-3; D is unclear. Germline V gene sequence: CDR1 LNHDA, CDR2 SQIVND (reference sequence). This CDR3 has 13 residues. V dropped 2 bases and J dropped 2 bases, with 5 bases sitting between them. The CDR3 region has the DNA TGTGCCAGTAGTATACTCGACACAGATACGCAGTATTTT. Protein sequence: CASSILDTDTQYF.

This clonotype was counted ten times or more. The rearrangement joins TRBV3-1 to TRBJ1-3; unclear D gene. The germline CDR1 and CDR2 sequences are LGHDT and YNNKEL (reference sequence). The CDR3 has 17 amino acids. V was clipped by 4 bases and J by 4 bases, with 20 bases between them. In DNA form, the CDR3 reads TGTGCCAGCAGCCTAAAGACCCGACCTATCTCCGGAAACACCATATATTTT. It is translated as CASSLKTRPISGNTIYF.

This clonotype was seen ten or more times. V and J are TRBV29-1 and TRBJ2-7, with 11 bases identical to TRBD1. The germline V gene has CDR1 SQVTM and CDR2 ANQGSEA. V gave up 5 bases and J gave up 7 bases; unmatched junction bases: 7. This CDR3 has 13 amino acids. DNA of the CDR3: TGCAGCGTTTGGGGACAGGGGGTGGGGGAGCAGTACTTC. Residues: CSVWGQGVGEQYF.

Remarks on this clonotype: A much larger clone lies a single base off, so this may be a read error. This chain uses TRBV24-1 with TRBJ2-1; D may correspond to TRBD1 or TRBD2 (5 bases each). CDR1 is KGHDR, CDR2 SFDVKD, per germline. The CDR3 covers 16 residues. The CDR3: CASSVGTNLRDDEQFF. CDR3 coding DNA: TGTGCCTCCAGTGTTGGGACCAACCTCCGGGACGATGAGCAGTTCTTC.

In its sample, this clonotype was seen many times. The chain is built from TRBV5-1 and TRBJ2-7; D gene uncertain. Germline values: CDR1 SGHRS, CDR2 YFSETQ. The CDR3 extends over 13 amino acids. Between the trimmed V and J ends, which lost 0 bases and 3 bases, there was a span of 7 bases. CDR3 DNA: TGCGCCAGCAGCTTGGGGGCCAACTACGAGCAGTACTTC. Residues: CASSLGANYEQYF.

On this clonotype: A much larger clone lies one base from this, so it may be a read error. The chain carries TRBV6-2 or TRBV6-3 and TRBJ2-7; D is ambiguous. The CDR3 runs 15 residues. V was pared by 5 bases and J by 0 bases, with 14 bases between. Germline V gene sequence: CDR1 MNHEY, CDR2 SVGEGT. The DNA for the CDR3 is TGTGCCAGCAGTGCCCACGAGGACCCCTCCTACGAGCAGTACTTC. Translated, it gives CASSAHEDPSYEQYF.

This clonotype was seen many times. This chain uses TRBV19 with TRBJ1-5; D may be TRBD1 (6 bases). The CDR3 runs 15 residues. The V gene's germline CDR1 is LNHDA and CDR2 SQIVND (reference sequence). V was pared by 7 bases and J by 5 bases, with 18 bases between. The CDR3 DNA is TGTGCCAGTACCAGAGCAGGGGAGGGGGATCAGCCCCAGCATTTT. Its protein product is CASTRAGEGDQPQHF.

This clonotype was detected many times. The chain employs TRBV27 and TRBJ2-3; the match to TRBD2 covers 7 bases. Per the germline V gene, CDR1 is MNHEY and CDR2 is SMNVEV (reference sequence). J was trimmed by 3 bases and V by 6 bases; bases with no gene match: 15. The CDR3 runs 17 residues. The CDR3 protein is CASRRPLRLGGTDTQYF. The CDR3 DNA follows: TGTGCCAGCAGAAGACCCTTGCGGTTGGGGGGGACAGATACGCAGTATTTT.

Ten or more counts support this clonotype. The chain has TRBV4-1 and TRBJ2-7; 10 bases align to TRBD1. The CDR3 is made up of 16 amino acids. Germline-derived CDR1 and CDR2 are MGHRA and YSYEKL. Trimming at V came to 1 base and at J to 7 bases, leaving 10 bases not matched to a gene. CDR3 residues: CASSQGPGTGDGEQYF. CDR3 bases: TGCGCCAGCAGCCAAGGCCCCGGGACAGGGGATGGTGAGCAGTACTTC.

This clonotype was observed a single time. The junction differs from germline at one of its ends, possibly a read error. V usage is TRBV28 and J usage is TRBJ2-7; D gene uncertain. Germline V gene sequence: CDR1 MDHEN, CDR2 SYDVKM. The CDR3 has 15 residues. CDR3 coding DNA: TGTGCCAGCAGTTTTCGAGGAGAGCTTTCCTACGAGCAGTGCTTC. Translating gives CASSFRGELSYEQCF.